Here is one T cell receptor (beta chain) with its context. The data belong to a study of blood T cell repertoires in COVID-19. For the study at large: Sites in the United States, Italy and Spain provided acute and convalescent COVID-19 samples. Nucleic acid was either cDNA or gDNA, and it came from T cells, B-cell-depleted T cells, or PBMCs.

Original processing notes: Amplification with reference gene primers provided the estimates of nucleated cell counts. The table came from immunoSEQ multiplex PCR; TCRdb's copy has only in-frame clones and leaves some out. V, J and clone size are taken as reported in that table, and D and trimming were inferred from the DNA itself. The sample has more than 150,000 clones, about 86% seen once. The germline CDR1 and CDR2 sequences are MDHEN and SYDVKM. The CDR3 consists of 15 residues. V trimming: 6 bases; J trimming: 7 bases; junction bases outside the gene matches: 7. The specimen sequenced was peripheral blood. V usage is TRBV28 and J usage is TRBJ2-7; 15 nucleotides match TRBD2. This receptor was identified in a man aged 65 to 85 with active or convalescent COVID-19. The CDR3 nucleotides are TGTGCCAGCAGCCGGACTAGCGGGAGGGCGGGGGAGCAGTACTTC. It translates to CASSRTSGRAGEQYF. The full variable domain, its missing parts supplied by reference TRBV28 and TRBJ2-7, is DVKVTQSSRYLVKRTGEKVFLECVQDMDHENMFWYRQDPGLGLRLIYFSYDVKMKEKGDIPEGYSVSREKKERFSLILESASTNQTSMYLCASSRTSGRAGEQYFGPGTRLTVT.